Shown below are 17 T cell receptor beta chains from a single sample sequenced in a study of ipilimumab plus nivolumab after autologous stem cell transplantation. Using immunoSEQ multiplex PCR, the repertoire was profiled, and TCRdb retains in-frame clones only, with some absent. The sample has around 19,000 clones; 65% to 85% are singletons. The sequences come from PBMCs, collected in a trial of ipilimumab plus nivolumab as post-transplant consolidation. The receptor set was obtained from a male donor with diffuse large B-cell lymphoma.

The gene calls are TRBV5-1 and TRBJ2-3; 12 bases align to TRBD1. Per the germline V gene, CDR1 is SGHRS and CDR2 is YFSETQ. Unmatched junction bases numbered 9, after V lost 4 bases and J lost 6 bases. The CDR3 contains 16 residues. The CDR3 loop reads CASSAGTGGTTDTQYF. DNA for the CDR3: TGCGCCAGCAGCGCCGGGACAGGGGGCACTACGGATACGCAGTATTTT.

V and J are TRBV5-4 and TRBJ1-1; the D is unclear. Deletions cut 1 base from V and 1 base from J, with 5 bases between. Germline assignment: CDR1 SGHNT and CDR2 YYREEE (reference sequence). The length of the CDR3 is 13 residues. Written as DNA, the CDR3 is TGTGCCAGCAGCTTGTACAAGAACACTGAAGCTTTCTTT. Amino acid sequence: CASSLYKNTEAFF.

The genes are TRBV4-3 and TRBJ2-3; D is unclear. V was trimmed by 4 bases and J by 2 bases, leaving 13 bases between them. The CDR3 is 15 amino acids. The germline CDR1 and CDR2 sequences are LGHNA and YSLEER. As DNA, the CDR3 is TGCGCCAGCAGCCCCACGGAAGAGACCACAGATACGCAGTATTTT. Translation gives CASSPTEETTDTQYF.

This clone was picked up a small number of times. DNA for the CDR3: TGTGCCAGCAGCCAGACAGGGGCTAACTATGGCTACACCTTC. Protein: CASSQTGANYGYTF. The J gene is TRBJ1-2, the V gene TRBV11-2; TRBD1 aligns across 8 bases. This CDR3 is built from 14 residues. J was trimmed by 0 bases and V by 5 bases; bases with no gene match: 2. CDR1 and CDR2 from the germline V gene are SGHAT and FQNNGV.

This chain links TRBV18 with TRBJ2-5; D uncertain. The V gene lost 6 bases and the J gene lost 5 bases, with 16 bases spanning the gap. The CDR3 contains 14 residues. Per the germline V gene, CDR1 is KGHSH and CDR2 is LQKENI. The CDR3 DNA is TGTGCCAGCTCTGGTGCGGTGACTTTTGAGACCCAGTACTTC. Its protein product is CASSGAVTFETQYF.

The rearrangement joins TRBV6-1 to TRBJ1-2; unclear D gene. Germline-derived CDR1 and CDR2 are MNHNS and SASEGT. The CDR3 runs to 13 residues. Between the trimmed V and J ends, which lost 4 bases and 2 bases, there was a span of 8 bases. The CDR3 protein is CASSVEFNYGYTF. CDR3 nucleotide sequence: TGTGCCAGCAGTGTCGAATTCAACTATGGCTACACCTTC.

A word on this clone: Other DNA sequences in the sample encode the same CDR3. The chain recombines TRBV7-9 with TRBJ1-6; unclear D gene. Germline V lookup: CDR1 SEHNR, CDR2 FQNEAQ (reference sequence). Trimming took 5 bases from V and 6 from J, leaving 8 bases between them. This CDR3 has 13 amino acids. DNA for the CDR3: TGTGCCAGCAGCCTCAGAGCTAATTCACCCCTCCACTTT. The encoded protein is CASSLRANSPLHF.

The V gene is TRBV4-1, the J gene TRBJ2-2; 9 positions agree with TRBD1. The CDR3 length is 15 residues. After removal of 0 bases from V and 9 bases from J, the junction contained 5 bases not matched to a gene. Germline CDR1 and CDR2: MGHRA and YSYEKL. CDR3: CASSQEGQGSRELFF. CDR3 nucleotides: TGCGCCAGCAGCCAAGAAGGACAGGGGAGCAGGGAGCTGTTTTTT.

The chain has TRBV23-1 and TRBJ1-5, with D possibly being TRBD1 (6 bases). TRBV23-1 is an ORF, and what it does is uncertain. The V and J ends lost 6 bases and 0 bases respectively, with 15 bases between them. This CDR3 has 16 amino acids. For the CDR3, the DNA is TGCGCCAGCAGCCGTGGACAGACTTATAGCAATCAGCCCCAGCATTTT. This sequence encodes CASSRGQTYSNQPQHF.

This clone came up once. This chain uses TRBV6-5 with TRBJ2-7, with D possibly TRBD2 on 6 matching bases. The CDR3 loop spans 14 amino acids. The germline V gene encodes CDR1 MNHEY and CDR2 SVGAGI. Trimming shortened V by 0 bases and J by 3 bases, and 9 bases separated the two germline ends. The CDR3 DNA sequence: TGTGCCAGCAGTTACTCTGCGGGGCGCTACGAGCAGTACTTC. Protein: CASSYSAGRYEQYF.

The chain links TRBV19 to TRBJ1-3, with 7 nucleotides matching TRBD1. Germline V lookup: CDR1 LNHDA, CDR2 SQIVND (reference sequence). This CDR3 comprises 16 residues. V lost 7 bases, J lost 0 bases, and 9 bases stayed unmatched. DNA of the CDR3: TGTGCCAGTACCTATAAAGGGGGCAACTCTGGAAACACCATATATTTT. It specifies CASTYKGGNSGNTIYF.

This clone has only one observation. The chain employs TRBV2 and TRBJ2-3; 14 positions agree with TRBD2. With V trimmed by 4 bases and J by 4 bases, 4 bases remained unmatched. Germline V CDR1 and CDR2: SNHLY, FYNNEI. This CDR3 is built from 16 residues. CDR3 sequence: CASSAGTSGGSDTQYF. CDR3 sequence (DNA): TGTGCCAGCAGTGCTGGGACTAGCGGGGGATCAGATACGCAGTATTTT.

The J gene is TRBJ1-2, the V gene TRBV9; D call uncertain. CDR1 is SGDLS and CDR2 is YYNGEE in the germline V gene. The CDR3 covers 17 residues. The V end was cut by 4 bases, the J end by 7 bases, with 26 bases between. The CDR3 nucleotides are TGTGCCAGCAGCCCCTCCTTGGGCTCTGGAGGGTTTGGTGGCTACACCTTC. Its protein product is CASSPSLGSGGFGGYTF.

This chain joins TRBV7-6 and TRBJ1-1; TRBD1 matches at 9 bases. In germline, CDR1 is SGHVS, CDR2 FNYEAQ. The ends lost 5 bases at V and 1 base at J; junction bases unmatched: 5. The CDR3 is 15 amino acids. The CDR3 DNA is TGTGCCAGCAGCACCCAGACAGGGGGGAACACTGAAGCTTTCTTT. It encodes CASSTQTGGNTEAFF.

This clone was found a few times. The V gene is TRBV7-9, the J gene TRBJ1-2, with 12 bases fitting TRBD1. J was trimmed by 4 bases and V by 5 bases; bases with no gene match: 8. CDR1 SEHNR and CDR2 FQNEAQ come from the germline V gene (reference sequence). This CDR3 contains 16 residues. CDR3 in DNA: TGTGCCAGCAGCCCCTGGGACAGGGGGCCGGTCTATGGCTACACCTTC. Translating it yields CASSPWDRGPVYGYTF.

The chain recombines TRBV19 with TRBJ2-4, with 11 positions matching TRBD2. Trimming at V came to 4 bases and at J to 7 bases, leaving 6 bases not matched to a gene. CDR3 length equals 15 residues. The germline gives CDR1 LNHDA, CDR2 SQIVND (reference sequence). CDR3 amino acids: CASSTIAGGRNIQYF. The CDR3 nucleotides read TGTGCCAGTAGTACTATAGCGGGGGGGCGGAACATTCAGTACTTC.

The sample holds a few counts of this clone. This rearrangement joins TRBV5-6 to TRBJ2-7; D is undetermined. CDR3 length equals 14 residues. Trimming left V 0 bases short and J 0 bases short, with 7 bases between. CDR1 and CDR2 from the germline V gene are SGHDT and YYEEEE. CDR3 nucleotides: TGTGCCAGCAGCTTGGAGCCGAGCTCCTACGAGCAGTACTTC. Its translation is CASSLEPSSYEQYF.